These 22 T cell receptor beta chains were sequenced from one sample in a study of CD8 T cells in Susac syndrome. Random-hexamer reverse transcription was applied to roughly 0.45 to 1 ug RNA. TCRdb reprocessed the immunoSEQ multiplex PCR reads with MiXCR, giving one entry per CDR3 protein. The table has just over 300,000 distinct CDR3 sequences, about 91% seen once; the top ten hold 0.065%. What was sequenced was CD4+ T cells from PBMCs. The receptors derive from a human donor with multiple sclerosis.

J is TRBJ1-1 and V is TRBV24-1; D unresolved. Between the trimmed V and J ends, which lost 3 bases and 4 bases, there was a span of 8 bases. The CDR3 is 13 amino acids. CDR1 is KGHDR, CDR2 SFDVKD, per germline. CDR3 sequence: CATSDAGSTEAFF. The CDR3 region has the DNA TGTGCCACCAGTGATGCCGGGTCCACTGAAGCTTTCTTT.

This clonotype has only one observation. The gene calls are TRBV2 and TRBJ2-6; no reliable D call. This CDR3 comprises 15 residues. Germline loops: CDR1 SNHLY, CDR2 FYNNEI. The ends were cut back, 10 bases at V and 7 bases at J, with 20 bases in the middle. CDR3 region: CAIPTSTGLANVLTF. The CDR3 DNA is TGTGCCATCCCTACCTCGACCGGGCTTGCCAACGTCCTGACTTTC.

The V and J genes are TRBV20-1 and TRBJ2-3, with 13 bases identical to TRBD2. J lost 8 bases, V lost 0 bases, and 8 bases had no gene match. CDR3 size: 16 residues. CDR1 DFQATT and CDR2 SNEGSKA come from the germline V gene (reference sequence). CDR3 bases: TGCAGTGCTAGAGAATGGACTAGCGGGGGATTTTCTACGCAGTATTTT. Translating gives CSAREWTSGGFSTQYF.

CDR3 amino acids: CASTQNTDTQYF. The DNA for the CDR3 is TGTGCCAGCACTCAGAACACAGATACGCAGTATTTT. The chain joins TRBV2 to TRBJ2-3, with D hard to call. The ends were cut back, 7 bases at V and 2 bases at J, with 7 bases in the middle. The CDR3 runs to 12 residues. From germline, CDR1 is SNHLY and CDR2 FYNNEI.

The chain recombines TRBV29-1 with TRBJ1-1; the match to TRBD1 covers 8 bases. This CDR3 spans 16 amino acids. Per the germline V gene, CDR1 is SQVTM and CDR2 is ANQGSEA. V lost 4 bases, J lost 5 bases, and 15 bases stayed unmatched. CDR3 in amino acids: CSVVGAGGLLGTEAFF. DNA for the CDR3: TGCAGCGTTGTTGGGGCAGGGGGCTTGTTAGGAACTGAAGCTTTCTTT.

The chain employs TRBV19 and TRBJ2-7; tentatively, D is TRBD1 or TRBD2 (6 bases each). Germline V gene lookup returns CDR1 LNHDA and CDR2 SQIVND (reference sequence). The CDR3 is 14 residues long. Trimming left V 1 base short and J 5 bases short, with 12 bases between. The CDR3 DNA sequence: TGTGCCAGTAGTATAGTGATGGGGGGCCACGAGCAGTACTTC. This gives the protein CASSIVMGGHEQYF.

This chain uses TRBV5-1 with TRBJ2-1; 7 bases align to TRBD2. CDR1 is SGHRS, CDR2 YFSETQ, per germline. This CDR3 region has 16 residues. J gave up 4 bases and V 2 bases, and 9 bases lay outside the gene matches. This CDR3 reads CASSLAPGLNYNEQFF. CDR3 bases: TGCGCCAGCAGCTTAGCTCCGGGACTAAATTACAATGAGCAGTTCTTC.

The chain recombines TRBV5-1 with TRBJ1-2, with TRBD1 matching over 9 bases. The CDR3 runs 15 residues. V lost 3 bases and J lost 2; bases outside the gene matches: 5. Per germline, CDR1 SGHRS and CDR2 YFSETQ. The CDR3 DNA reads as TGCGCCAGCAGCTGGACCGGGACAGGGAACTATGGCTACACCTTC. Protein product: CASSWTGTGNYGYTF.

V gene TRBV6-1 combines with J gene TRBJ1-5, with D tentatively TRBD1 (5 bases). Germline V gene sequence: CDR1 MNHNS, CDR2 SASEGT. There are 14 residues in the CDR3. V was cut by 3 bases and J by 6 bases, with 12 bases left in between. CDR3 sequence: CASSEEGLGQPQHF. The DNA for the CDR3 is TGTGCCAGCAGTGAGGAGGGGCTGGGTCAGCCCCAGCATTTT.

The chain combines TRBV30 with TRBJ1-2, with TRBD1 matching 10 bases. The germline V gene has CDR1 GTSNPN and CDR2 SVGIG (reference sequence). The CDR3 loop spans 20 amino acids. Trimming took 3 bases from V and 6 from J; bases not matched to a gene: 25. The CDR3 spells CAWRFHPTHPAGTGVDGYTF. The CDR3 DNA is TGTGCCTGGAGGTTCCATCCGACCCACCCGGCCGGGACAGGGGTGGATGGCTACACCTTC.

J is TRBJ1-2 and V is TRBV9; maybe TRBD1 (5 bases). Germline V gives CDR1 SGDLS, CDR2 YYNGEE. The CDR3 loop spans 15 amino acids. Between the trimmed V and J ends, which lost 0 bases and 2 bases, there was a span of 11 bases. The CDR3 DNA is TGTGCCAGCAGCGTAGAAGCAGGGACCAACTATGGCTACACCTTC. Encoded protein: CASSVEAGTNYGYTF.

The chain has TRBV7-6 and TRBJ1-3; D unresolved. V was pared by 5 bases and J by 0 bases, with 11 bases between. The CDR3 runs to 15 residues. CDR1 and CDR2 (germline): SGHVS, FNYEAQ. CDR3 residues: CASSPDAGSGNTIYF. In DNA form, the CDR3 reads TGTGCCAGCAGCCCGGACGCTGGCTCTGGAAACACCATATATTTT.

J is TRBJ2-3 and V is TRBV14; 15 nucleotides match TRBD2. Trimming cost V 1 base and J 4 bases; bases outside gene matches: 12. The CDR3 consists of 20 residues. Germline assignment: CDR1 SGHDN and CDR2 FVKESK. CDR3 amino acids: CASSQASPGLAGGRADTQYF. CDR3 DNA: TGTGCCAGCAGCCAAGCATCTCCGGGACTAGCGGGGGGACGGGCAGATACGCAGTATTTT.

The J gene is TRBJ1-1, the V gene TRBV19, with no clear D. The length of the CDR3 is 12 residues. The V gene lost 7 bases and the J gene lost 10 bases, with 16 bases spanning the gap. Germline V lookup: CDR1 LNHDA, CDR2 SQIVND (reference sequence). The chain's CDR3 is CASIGQWATAFF. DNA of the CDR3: TGTGCCAGTATTGGGCAGTGGGCGACAGCTTTCTTT.

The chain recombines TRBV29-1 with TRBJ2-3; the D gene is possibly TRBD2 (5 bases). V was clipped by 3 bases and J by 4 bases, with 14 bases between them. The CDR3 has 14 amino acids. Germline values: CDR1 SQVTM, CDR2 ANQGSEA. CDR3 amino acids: CSVEGSGIPDTQYF. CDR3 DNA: TGCAGCGTTGAGGGGTCGGGGATCCCAGATACGCAGTATTTT.

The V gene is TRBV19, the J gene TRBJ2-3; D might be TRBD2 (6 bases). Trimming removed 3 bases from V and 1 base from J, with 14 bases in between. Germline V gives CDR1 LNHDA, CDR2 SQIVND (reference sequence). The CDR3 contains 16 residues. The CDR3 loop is CASSMPQPGGTDTQYF. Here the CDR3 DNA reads TGTGCCAGTAGTATGCCCCAACCGGGGGGCACAGATACGCAGTATTTT.

The CDR3 loop is CASSGDRGRNQPQHF. The CDR3 region has the DNA TGTGCCAGCTCAGGGGACAGGGGTCGCAATCAGCCCCAGCATTTT. The V call is TRBV18, the J call TRBJ1-5, with 10 bases that match TRBD1. The germline gives CDR1 KGHSH, CDR2 LQKENI. V dropped 5 bases and J dropped 2; count of bases not matched to a gene: 3. The CDR3 sequence is 15 residues long. The variable domain in full, with the rest retrieved from reference TRBV18 and TRBJ1-5, is NAGVMQNPRHLVRRRGQEARLRCSPMKGHSHVYWYRQLPEEGLKFMVYLQKENIIDESGMPKERFSAEFPKEGPSILRIQQVVRGDSAAYFCASSGDRGRNQPQHFGDGTRLSIL.

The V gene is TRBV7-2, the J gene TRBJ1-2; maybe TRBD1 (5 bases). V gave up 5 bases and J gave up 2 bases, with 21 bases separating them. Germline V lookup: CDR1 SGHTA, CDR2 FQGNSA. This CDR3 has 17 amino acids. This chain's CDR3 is CASSLNRGQGINYGYTF. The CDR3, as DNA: TGTGCCAGCAGCCTTAACCGTGGGCAGGGCATAAACTATGGCTACACCTTC.

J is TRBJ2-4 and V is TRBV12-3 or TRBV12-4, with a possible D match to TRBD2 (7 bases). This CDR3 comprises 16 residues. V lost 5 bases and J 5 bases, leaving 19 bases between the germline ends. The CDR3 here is CASSPREGGLQNIQYF. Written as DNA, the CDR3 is TGTGCCAGCAGTCCAAGGGAGGGGGGACTACAAAACATTCAGTACTTC.

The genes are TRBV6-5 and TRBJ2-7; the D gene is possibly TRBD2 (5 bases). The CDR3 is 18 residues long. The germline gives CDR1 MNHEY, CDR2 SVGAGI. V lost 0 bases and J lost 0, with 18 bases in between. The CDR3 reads CASSYSFAGGLRSYEQYF. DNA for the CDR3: TGTGCCAGCAGTTACTCGTTTGCGGGTGGCCTACGCTCCTACGAGCAGTACTTC.

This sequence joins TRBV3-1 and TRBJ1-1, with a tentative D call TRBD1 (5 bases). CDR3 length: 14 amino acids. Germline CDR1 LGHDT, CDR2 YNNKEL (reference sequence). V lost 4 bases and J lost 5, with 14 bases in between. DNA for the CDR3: TGTGCCAGCAGCCGAGCGGGGGTTTGGACTGAAGCTTTCTTT. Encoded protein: CASSRAGVWTEAFF.

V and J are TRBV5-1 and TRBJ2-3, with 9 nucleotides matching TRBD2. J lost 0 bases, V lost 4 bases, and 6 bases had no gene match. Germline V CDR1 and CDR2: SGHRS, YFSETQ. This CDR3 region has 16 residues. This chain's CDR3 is CASSPWAGGSTDTQYF. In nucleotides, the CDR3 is TGCGCCAGCAGCCCTTGGGCGGGGGGGAGCACAGATACGCAGTATTTT.